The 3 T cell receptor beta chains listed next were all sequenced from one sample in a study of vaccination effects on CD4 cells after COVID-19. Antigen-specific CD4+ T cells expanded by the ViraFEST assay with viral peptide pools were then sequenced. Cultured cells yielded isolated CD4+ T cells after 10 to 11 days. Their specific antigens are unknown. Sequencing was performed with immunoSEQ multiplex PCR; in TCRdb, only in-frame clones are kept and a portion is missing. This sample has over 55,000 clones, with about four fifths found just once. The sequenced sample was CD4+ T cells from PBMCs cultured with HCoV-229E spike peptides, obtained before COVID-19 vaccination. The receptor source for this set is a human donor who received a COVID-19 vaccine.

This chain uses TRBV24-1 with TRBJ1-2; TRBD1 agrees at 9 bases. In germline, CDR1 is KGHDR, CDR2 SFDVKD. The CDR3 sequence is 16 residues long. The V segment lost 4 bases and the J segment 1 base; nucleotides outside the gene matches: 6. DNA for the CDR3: TGTGCCACCAGTGACCCCAGACAGGGGGTTAACTATGGCTACACCTTC. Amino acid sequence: CATSDPRQGVNYGYTF.

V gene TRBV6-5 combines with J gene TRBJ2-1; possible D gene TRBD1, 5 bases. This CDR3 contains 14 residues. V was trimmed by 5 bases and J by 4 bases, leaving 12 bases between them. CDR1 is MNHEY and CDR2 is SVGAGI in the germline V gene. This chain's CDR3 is CASSTRQWYNEQFF. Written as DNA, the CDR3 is TGTGCCAGCAGTACTCGACAGTGGTACAATGAGCAGTTCTTC.

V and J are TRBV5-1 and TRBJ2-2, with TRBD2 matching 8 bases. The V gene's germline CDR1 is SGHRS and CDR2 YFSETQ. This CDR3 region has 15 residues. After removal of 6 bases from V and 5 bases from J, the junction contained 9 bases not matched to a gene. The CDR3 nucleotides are TGCGCCAGCACCCCTAGCGGGTCCTTAACCGGGGAGCTGTTTTTT. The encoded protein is CASTPSGSLTGELFF. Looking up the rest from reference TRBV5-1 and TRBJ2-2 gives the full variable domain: KAGVTQTPRYLIKTRGQQVTLSCSPISGHRSVSWYQQTPGQGLQFLFEYFSETQRNKGNFPGRFSGRQFSNSRSEMNVSTLELGDSALYLCASTPSGSLTGELFFGEGSRLTVL.